These 5 T cell receptor beta chains share one sample of origin, sequenced in a study of regulatory T cells in long-lasting Graves disease. Documented time point: newly diagnosed GD, antithyroid drugs for less than 3 months. PBMC RNA served as the TCR library source. Through Arm-PCR of CDR3 regions and iRepertoire HTBI primers, TCR beta libraries were built. TCRdb processed the multiplex PCR reads anew with MiXCR; each CDR3 protein has one entry. The table records approximately 300,000 distinct CDR3 sequences, 15% to 20% of them present only once. The sequencing here drew on peripheral blood mononuclear cells (PBMCs), taken at new diagnosis, from a patient treated with antithyroid drugs. The receptors derive from a female donor with Graves disease.

This clonotype was seen at least ten times. The rearrangement uses TRBV7-2 and TRBJ2-7, with unresolved D. The CDR3 is 13 residues long. The V gene lost 1 base and the J gene lost 5 bases, with 9 bases spanning the gap. The V gene's germline CDR1 is SGHTA and CDR2 FQGNSA. Here the CDR3 DNA reads TGTGCCAGCAGCTTAGTAGGTAGGAACGAGCAGTACTTC. It codes for CASSLVGRNEQYF.

This clonotype occurred many times. The CDR3 is CAWSATGIRGYTF. The CDR3 DNA is TGTGCCTGGAGTGCCACGGGCATACGGGGCTACACCTTC. The chain links TRBV30 to TRBJ1-2; D unresolved. Germline V CDR1 and CDR2: GTSNPN, SVGIG (reference sequence). V was clipped by 1 base and J by 8 bases, with 14 bases between them. This CDR3 contains 13 residues.

The chain recombines TRBV7-2 with TRBJ2-5; 7 nucleotides match TRBD2. The germline CDR1 and CDR2 sequences are SGHTA and FQGNSA. This CDR3 spans 14 amino acids. J was trimmed by 5 bases and V by 5 bases; bases with no gene match: 8. CDR3 amino acids: CASSRTSGSETQYF. The CDR3 nucleotides read TGTGCCAGCAGCCGGACTAGTGGATCGGAGACCCAGTACTTC.

This clonotype was counted many times. The rearrangement joins TRBV7-2 to TRBJ2-7; D not resolved. The CDR3 is 17 amino acids. CDR1 and CDR2 (germline): SGHTA, FQGNSA. With 1 base removed from V and 1 base from J, the gap between germline ends came to 17 bases. CDR3 coding DNA: TGTGCCAGCAGCTTAGTGGTCGTGGGCCCCGCTTCCTACGAGCAGTACTTC. This encodes CASSLVVVGPASYEQYF.

This clonotype appeared many times. This chain joins TRBV2 and TRBJ2-5; D is unresolved. Germline V CDR1 and CDR2: SNHLY, FYNNEI. V gave up 7 bases and J gave up 2 bases, with 14 bases separating them. This CDR3 has 14 amino acids. The CDR3 DNA reads TGTGCCAGCATGGCTCGACATAATCAAGAGACCCAGTACTTC. Translating gives CASMARHNQETQYF.